This T cell receptor beta chain was profiled in a study of blood T cell repertoires in COVID-19. About the study: Both acute and convalescent COVID-19 samples were obtained from the United States, Italy and Spain. Sources were T cells, B-cell-depleted T cells, or PBMCs; the material itself was cDNA or gDNA.

The CDR3 runs 16 residues. V shed 3 bases and J 5 bases; nucleotides not matched to a gene: 7. Germline values: CDR1 SNHLY, CDR2 FYNNEI. In the study's own analysis: Estimates of nucleated cell counts were drawn from the amplification of reference gene primers. Clones were sequenced by immunoSEQ multiplex PCR, and TCRdb holds only the in-frame ones, with some missing. V, J and clone size are those of that table, while D and trimming were read from the DNA. The profile shows over 11,000 clones, roughly 91% of them singletons. The material sequenced was peripheral blood. The rearrangement uses TRBV2 and TRBJ2-5; 12 nucleotides align to TRBD2. This sequence was found in a human donor in a cohort sampled during active COVID-19. CDR3 sequence: CASSDRSSGRGETQYF. The CDR3 DNA reads as TGTGCCAGCAGTGATCGGTCTAGCGGGAGGGGGGAGACCCAGTACTTC.